These T cell receptor beta chains were read from a single sample in a study of shared T cell receptors in the human thymus. Sequencing was performed with immunoSEQ multiplex PCR; in TCRdb, only in-frame clones are kept and a portion is missing. Of hundreds of thousands of clones listed, more than 75% are singletons. The data were also submitted as part of a second study, on human thymus T cells.

Material: thymocytes. Receptor source: a boy less than two years old with a congenital heart defect. CDR3s include the opening cysteine and the closing phenylalanine or tryptophan. D genes are given only for firm matches. A clone size is listed for some rows: how often the clone was seen (once, few, many), or a class if it is expanded.

>TRBJ1-1|-|-|TRBV4-3
CASSQEHARSGEAFF
TGCGCCAGCAGCCAAGAACATGCCAGAAGCGGTGAAGCTTTCTTT
>TRBJ2-2|-|-|TRBV15
CATSRVDSGGGELFF
TGTGCCACCAGCAGAGTAGATAGTGGTGGCGGGGAGCTGTTTTTT
>TRBJ2-4|-|-|TRBV9
CASSVVADFPPFKNIQYF
TGTGCCAGCAGCGTAGTGGCGGACTTCCCCCCCTTCAAAAACATTCAGTACTTC
>TRBJ2-5|-|-|TRBV7-9
CASSPSAKWYETQYF
TGTGCCAGCAGCCCAAGTGCTAAGTGGTATGAGACCCAGTACTTC
>TRBJ1-2|-|-|TRBV29-1
CSVPRQSSNYGYTF
TGCAGCGTACCCCGACAGTCAAGTAACTATGGCTACACCTTC
>TRBJ2-7|-|-|TRBV28
CASSAVRDTHSYEQYF
TGTGCCAGCAGTGCCGTCCGGGACACTCACTCCTACGAGCAGTACTTC
>TRBJ2-1|-|-|TRBV7-8
CASSCPGASSYNEQFF
TGTGCCAGCAGCTGCCCAGGGGCAAGCTCCTACAATGAGCAGTTCTTC
>TRBJ1-2|-|TRBD1|TRBV18
CASSPGDRVHGYTF
TGTGCCAGCTCACCCGGGGACAGGGTACATGGCTACACCTTC
>TRBJ2-3|-|TRBD1|TRBV29-1
CSVVCQGAVDTQYF
TGCAGCGTTGTGTGCCAGGGGGCTGTAGATACGCAGTATTTT
>TRBJ2-7|-|-|TRBV9
CASGKTGSSYEQYF
TGTGCCAGCGGGAAGACGGGGAGCTCCTACGAGCAGTACTTC
>TRBJ2-7|-|TRBD1|TRBV29-1
CSAGRDRDEQYF
TGCAGCGCCGGCCGGGACAGGGACGAGCAGTACTTC
>TRBJ1-2|once|-|TRBV25-1
CASSDYAQESNYGYTF
TGTGCCAGCAGTGATTATGCACAGGAGTCTAACTATGGCTACACCTTC
>TRBJ1-1|-|TRBD1|TRBV4-1
CASSQEPGQGGWTEAFF
TGCGCCAGCAGCCAAGAGCCGGGACAGGGAGGGTGGACTGAAGCTTTCTTT
>TRBJ1-2|-|TRBD1|TRBV5-5
CASSFTRAGGNYGYTF
TGTGCCAGCAGCTTTACACGAGCAGGGGGGAACTATGGCTACACCTTC
>TRBJ1-1|few|-|TRBV13
CASSLDGWEKKNTEAFF
TGTGCCAGCAGCTTGGATGGGTGGGAGAAAAAGAACACTGAAGCTTTCTTT
>TRBJ1-2|-|-|TRBV5-4
CASSWGGQENHWEDTF
TGTGCCAGCAGCTGGGGGGGGCAGGAGAACCACTGGGAGGACACCTTC
>TRBJ2-7|-|-|TRBV4-3
CASSQVGGTEQYF
TGCGCCAGCAGCCAAGTTGGAGGGACCGAGCAGTACTTC
>TRBJ2-7|-|TRBD2|TRBV30
CAWSQSEILGAGEGYEQYF
TGTGCCTGGAGTCAGTCCGAAATTCTTGGGGCGGGAGAGGGGTACGAGCAGTACTTC
>TRBJ2-7|-|TRBD2|TRBV12-5
CASGLVGTSVPYEQYF
TGTGCTAGTGGTTTGGTAGGCACTAGCGTTCCCTACGAGCAGTACTTC
>TRBJ1-1|-|-|TRBV28
CASSPQGLQVNTEAFF
TGTGCCAGCTCCCCCCAGGGGCTGCAAGTGAACACTGAAGCTTTCTTT
>TRBJ2-1|-|-|TRBV28
CASSFALYNEQFF
TGTGCCAGCAGTTTTGCGTTATACAATGAGCAGTTCTTC
>TRBJ2-3|few|-|TRBV28
CASSLIGSTDTQYF
TGTGCCAGCAGTTTGATCGGGAGCACAGATACGCAGTATTTT
>TRBJ2-7|-|TRBD1|TRBV28
CASSGRTGVFTPEYEQYF
TGTGCCAGCAGTGGGAGGACAGGGGTTTTTACCCCAGAATACGAGCAGTACTTC
>TRBJ2-7|-|TRBD1|TRBV6-1
CASRDRVVYEQYF
TGTGCCAGCAGGGACAGGGTGGTCTACGAGCAGTACTTC
>TRBJ2-2|-|TRBD2|TRBV5-1
CASSLGTSGGHNTGELFF
TGCGCCAGCAGCTTGGGGACTAGCGGGGGCCACAACACCGGGGAGCTGTTTTTT
>TRBJ2-7|few|-|TRBV10-2
CASSEATVEQYF
TGCGCCAGCAGTGAGGCAACAGTGGAGCAGTACTTC
>TRBJ1-1|-|TRBD1|TRBV25-1
CASSEAGQGSTEAFF
TGTGCCAGCAGTGAAGCGGGACAGGGGAGCACTGAAGCTTTCTTT
>TRBJ2-2|-|-|TRBV4-3
CASSQDHTGELFF
TGCGCCAGCAGCCAAGACCATACCGGGGAGCTGTTTTTT
>TRBJ1-6|-|TRBD1|TRBV28
CASSPRQGLNSPLHF
TGTGCCAGCAGCCCGAGACAGGGACTTAATTCACCCCTCCACTTT
>TRBJ2-2|-|TRBD1|TRBV6-1
CASSEVDRPTGELFF
TGTGCCAGCAGTGAGGTGGACAGGCCGACCGGGGAGCTGTTTTTT